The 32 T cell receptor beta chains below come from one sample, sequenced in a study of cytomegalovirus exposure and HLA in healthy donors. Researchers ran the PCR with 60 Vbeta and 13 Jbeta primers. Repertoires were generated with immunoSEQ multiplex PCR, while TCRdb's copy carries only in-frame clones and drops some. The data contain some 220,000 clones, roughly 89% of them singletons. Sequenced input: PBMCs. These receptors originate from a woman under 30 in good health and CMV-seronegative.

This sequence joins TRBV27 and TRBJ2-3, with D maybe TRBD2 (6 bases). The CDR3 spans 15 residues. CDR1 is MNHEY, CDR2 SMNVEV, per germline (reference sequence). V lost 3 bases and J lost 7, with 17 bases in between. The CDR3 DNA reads TGTGCCAGCAGTTTTTCTCAGGACGGAGGGAATACGCAGTATTTT. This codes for CASSFSQDGGNTQYF.

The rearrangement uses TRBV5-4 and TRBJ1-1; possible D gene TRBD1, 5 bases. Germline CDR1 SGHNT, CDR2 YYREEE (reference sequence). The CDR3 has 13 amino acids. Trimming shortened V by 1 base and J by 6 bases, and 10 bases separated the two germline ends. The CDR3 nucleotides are TGTGCCAGCAGCTTGCAGGGTTCTCCTGAAGCTTTCTTT. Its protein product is CASSLQGSPEAFF.

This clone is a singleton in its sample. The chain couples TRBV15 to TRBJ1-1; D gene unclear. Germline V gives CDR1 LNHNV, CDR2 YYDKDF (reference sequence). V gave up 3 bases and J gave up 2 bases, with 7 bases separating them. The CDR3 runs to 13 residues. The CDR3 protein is CATSRSLNTEAFF. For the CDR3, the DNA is TGTGCCACCAGCAGGTCTCTAAACACTGAAGCTTTCTTT. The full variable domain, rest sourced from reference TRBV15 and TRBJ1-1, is DAMVIQNPRYQVTQFGKPVTLSCSQTLNHNVMYWYQQKSSQAPKLLFHYYDKDFNNEADTPDNFQSRRPNTSFCFLDIRSPGLGDTAMYLCATSRSLNTEAFFGQGTRLTVV.

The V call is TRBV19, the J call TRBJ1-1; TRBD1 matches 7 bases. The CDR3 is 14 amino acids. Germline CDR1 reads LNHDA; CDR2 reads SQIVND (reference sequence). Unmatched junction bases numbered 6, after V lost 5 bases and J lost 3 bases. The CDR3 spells CASSAHRGDTEAFF. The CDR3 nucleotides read TGTGCCAGTAGTGCCCACAGGGGCGACACTGAAGCTTTCTTT.

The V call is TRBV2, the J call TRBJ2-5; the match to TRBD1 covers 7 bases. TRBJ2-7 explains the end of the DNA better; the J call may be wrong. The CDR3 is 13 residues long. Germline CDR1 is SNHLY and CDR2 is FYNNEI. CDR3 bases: TGTGCCAGCACTGGGACAGCCCCCTACGAGCAGTACTTC. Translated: CASTGTAPYEQYF.

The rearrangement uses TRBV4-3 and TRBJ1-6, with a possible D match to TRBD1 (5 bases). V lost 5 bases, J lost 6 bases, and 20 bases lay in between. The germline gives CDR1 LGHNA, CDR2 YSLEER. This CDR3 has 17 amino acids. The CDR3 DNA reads TGCGCCAGCAGCAGACAAGTTGGGGGAGGGAGTAATTCACCCCTCCACTTT. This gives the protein CASSRQVGGGSNSPLHF.

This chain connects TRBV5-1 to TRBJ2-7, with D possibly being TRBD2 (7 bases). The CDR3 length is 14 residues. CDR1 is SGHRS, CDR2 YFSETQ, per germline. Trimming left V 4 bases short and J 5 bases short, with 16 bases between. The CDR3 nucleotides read TGCGCCAGCAGCCCCCGGGGGGCTTGGGACGAGCAGTACTTC. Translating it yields CASSPRGAWDEQYF.

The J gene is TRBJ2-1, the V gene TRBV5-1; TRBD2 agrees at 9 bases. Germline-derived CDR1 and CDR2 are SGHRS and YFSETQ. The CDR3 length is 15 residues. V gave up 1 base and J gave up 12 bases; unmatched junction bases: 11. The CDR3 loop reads CASSLRSLAGERQFF. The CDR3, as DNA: TGCGCCAGCAGCTTGCGAAGCTTAGCGGGAGAACGGCAGTTCTTC. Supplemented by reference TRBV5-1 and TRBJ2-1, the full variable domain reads KAGVTQTPRYLIKTRGQQVTLSCSPISGHRSVSWYQQTPGQGLQFLFEYFSETQRNKGNFPGRFSGRQFSNSRSEMNVSTLELGDSALYLCASSLRSLAGERQFFGPGTRLTVL.

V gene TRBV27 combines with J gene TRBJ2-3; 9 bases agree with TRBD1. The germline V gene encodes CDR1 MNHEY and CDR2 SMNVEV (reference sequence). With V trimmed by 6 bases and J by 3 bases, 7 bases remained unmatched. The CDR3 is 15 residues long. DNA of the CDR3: TGTGCCAGCAGGGAGGGACAGGGTCCGACAGATACGCAGTATTTT. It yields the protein CASREGQGPTDTQYF.

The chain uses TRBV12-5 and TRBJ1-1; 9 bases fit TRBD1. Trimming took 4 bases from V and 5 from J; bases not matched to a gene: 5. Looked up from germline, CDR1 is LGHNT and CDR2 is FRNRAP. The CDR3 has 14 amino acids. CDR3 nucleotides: TGTGCTAGTGGTTCGGGGACAGGGAAAACTGAAGCTTTCTTT. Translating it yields CASGSGTGKTEAFF.

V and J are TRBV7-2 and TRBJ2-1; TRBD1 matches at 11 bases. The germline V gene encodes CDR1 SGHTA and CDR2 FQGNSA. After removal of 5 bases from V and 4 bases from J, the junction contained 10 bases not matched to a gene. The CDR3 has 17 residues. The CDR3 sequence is CASSPRGGTGGYNEQFF. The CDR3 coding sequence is TGTGCCAGCAGCCCAAGAGGGGGGACAGGGGGTTACAATGAGCAGTTCTTC.

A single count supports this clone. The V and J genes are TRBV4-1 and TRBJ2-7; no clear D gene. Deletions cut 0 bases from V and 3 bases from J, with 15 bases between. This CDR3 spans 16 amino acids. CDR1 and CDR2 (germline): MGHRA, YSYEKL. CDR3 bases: TGCGCCAGCAGCCAAGATTTCGCGGCGTGGGTCTACGAGCAGTACTTC. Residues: CASSQDFAAWVYEQYF.

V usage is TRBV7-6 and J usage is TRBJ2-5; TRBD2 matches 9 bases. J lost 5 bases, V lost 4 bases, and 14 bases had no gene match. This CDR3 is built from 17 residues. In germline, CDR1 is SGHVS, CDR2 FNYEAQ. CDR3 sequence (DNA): TGTGCCAGCAGCTCCGGGGCTAGCGGGGACCTCTGGGAGACCCAGTACTTC. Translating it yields CASSSGASGDLWETQYF.

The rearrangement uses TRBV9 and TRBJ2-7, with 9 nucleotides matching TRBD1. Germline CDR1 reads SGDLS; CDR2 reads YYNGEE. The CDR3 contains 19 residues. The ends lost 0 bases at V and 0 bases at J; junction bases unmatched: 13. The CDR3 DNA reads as TGTGCCAGCAGCGTAGTGGTTAGCATAGGACAGGGGCTCTCCTACGAGCAGTACTTC. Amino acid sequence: CASSVVVSIGQGLSYEQYF.

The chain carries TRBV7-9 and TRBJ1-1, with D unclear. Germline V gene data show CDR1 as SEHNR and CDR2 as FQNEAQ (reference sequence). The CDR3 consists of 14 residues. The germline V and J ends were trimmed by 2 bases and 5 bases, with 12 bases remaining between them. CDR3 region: CASSLPPPRTEAFF. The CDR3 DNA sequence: TGTGCCAGCAGCTTACCTCCCCCGAGGACTGAAGCTTTCTTT.

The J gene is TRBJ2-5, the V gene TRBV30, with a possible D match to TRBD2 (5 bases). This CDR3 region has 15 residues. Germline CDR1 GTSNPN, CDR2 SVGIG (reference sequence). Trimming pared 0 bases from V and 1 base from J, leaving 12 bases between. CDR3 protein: CAWSVLGGLQETQYF. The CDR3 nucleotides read TGTGCCTGGAGTGTTTTGGGCGGACTCCAAGAGACCCAGTACTTC.

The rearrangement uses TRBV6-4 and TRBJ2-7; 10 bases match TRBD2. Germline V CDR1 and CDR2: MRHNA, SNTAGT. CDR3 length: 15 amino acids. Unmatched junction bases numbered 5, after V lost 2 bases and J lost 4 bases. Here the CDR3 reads CASSDGLAGEYEQYF. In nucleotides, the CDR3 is TGTGCCAGCAGTGACGGGCTAGCGGGGGAATACGAGCAGTACTTC.

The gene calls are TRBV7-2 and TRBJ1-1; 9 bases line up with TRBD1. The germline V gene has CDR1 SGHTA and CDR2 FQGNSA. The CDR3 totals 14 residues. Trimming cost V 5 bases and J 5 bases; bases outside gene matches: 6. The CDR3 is CASSQDRGWTEAFF. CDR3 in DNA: TGTGCCAGCAGCCAGGACAGGGGTTGGACTGAAGCTTTCTTT.

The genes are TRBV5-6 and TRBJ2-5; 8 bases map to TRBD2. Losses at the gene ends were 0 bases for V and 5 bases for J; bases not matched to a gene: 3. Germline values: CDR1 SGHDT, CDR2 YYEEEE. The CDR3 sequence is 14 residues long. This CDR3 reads CASSLGTSLETQYF. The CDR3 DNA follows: TGTGCCAGCAGCTTGGGGACTAGCTTGGAGACCCAGTACTTC.

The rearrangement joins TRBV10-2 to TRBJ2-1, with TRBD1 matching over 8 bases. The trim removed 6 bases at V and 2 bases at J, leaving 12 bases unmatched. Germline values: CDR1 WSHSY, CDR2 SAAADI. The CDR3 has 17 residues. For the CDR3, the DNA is TGCGCCAGCAGCGATACCTGGACAGGGATCACCTACAATGAGCAGTTCTTC. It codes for CASSDTWTGITYNEQFF.

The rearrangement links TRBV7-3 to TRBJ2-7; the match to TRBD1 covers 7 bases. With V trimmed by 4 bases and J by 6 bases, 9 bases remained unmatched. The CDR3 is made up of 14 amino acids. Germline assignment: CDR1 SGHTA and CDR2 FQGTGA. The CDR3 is CASSSTGTVGEQYF. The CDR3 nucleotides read TGTGCCAGCAGCTCCACCGGGACAGTGGGCGAGCAGTACTTC.

The CDR3 loop reads CASRLLAGGYIQYF. CDR3 coding DNA: TGTGCCAGTAGACTACTAGCGGGGGGATACATTCAGTACTTC. The rearrangement joins TRBV19 to TRBJ2-4, with 12 bases aligning to TRBD2. CDR1 is LNHDA and CDR2 is SQIVND in the germline V gene (reference sequence). The CDR3 has 14 amino acids. V dropped 6 bases and J dropped 8; count of bases not matched to a gene: 5.

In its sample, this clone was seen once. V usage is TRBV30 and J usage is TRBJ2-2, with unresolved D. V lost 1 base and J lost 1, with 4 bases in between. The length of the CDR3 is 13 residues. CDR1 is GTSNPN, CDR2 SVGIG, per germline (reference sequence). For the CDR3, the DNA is TGTGCCTGGAGTGGCGGGAACACCGGGGAGCTGTTTTTT. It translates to CAWSGGNTGELFF. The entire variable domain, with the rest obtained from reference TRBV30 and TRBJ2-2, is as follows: SQTIHQWPATLVQPVGSPLSLECTVEGTSNPNLYWYRQAAGRGLQLLFYSVGIGQISSEVPQNLSASRPQDRQFILSSKKLLLSDSGFYLCAWSGGNTGELFFGEGSRLTVL.

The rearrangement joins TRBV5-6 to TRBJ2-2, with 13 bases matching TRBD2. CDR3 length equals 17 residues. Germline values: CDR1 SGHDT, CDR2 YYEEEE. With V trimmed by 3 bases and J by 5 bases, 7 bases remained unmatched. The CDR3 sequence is CASSSTRTSGSTGELFF. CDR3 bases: TGTGCCAGCAGCTCGACCCGGACTAGCGGGAGTACCGGGGAGCTGTTTTTT. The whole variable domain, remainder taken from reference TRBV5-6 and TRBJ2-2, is DAGVTQSPTHLIKTRGQQVTLRCSPKSGHDTVSWYQQALGQGPQFIFQYYEEEERQRGNFPDRFSGHQFPNYSSELNVNALLLGDSALYLCASSSTRTSGSTGELFFGEGSRLTVL.

The CDR3 coding sequence is TGCAGCGTCCGCGGGACTAGCGGGAAATACGAGCAGTACTTC. Protein: CSVRGTSGKYEQYF. V usage is TRBV29-1 and J usage is TRBJ2-5, with 13 bases matching TRBD2. The J call may be in error: the DNA end matches TRBJ2-7 better. The CDR3 loop spans 14 amino acids. Germline values: CDR1 SQVTM, CDR2 ANQGSEA.

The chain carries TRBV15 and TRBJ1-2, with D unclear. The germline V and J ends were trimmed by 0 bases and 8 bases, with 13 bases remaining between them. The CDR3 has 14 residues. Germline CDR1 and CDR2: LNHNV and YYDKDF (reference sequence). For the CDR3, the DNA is TGTGCCACCAGCAGAGATATTGGAGGCGGGGGCTACACCTTC. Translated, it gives CATSRDIGGGGYTF.

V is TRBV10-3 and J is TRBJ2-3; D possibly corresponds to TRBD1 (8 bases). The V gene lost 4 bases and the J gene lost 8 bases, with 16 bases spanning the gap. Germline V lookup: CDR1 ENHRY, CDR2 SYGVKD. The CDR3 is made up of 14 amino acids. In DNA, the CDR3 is TGTGCCATCAGTGGCCCGACAGGGGAGGGTACGCAGTATTTT. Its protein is CAISGPTGEGTQYF.

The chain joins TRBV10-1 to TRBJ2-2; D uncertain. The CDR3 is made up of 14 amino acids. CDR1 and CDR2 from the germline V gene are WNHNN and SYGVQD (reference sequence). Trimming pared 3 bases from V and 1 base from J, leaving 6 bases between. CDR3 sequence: CASSEQVNTGELFF. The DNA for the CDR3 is TGCGCCAGCAGTGAACAAGTGAACACCGGGGAGCTGTTTTTT.

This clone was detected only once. The CDR3 protein is CASSLGIGQGGGYTF. The CDR3 DNA is TGTGCCAGCAGCTTAGGCATTGGACAGGGTGGTGGCTACACCTTC. J is TRBJ1-2 and V is TRBV7-9; 8 bases align to TRBD1. The trim removed 1 base at V and 7 bases at J, leaving 8 bases unmatched. The CDR3 is 15 residues long. Per germline, CDR1 SEHNR and CDR2 FQNEAQ (reference sequence). Full variable domain (missing parts from reference TRBV7-9 and TRBJ1-2): DTGVSQNPRHKITKRGQNVTFRCDPISEHNRLYWYRQTLGQGPEFLTYFQNEAQLEKSRLLSDRFSAERPKGSFSTLEIQRTEQGDSAMYLCASSLGIGQGGGYTFGSGTRLTVV.

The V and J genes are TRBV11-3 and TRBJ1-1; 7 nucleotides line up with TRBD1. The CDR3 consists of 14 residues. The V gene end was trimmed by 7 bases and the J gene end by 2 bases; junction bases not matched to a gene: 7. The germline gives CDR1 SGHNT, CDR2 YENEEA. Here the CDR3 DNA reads TGTGCCAGCACCACGGGACAGCGTAACACTGAAGCTTTCTTT. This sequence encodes CASTTGQRNTEAFF.

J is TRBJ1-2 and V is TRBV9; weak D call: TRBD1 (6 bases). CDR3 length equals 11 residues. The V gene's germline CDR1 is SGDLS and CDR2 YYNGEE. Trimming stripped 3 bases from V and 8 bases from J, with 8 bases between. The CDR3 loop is CASSAQGGYTF. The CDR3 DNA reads TGTGCCAGCAGCGCCCAGGGGGGCTACACCTTC. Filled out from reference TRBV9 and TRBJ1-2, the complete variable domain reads DSGVTQTPKHLITATGQRVTLRCSPRSGDLSVYWYQQSLDQGLQFLIQYYNGEERAKGNILERFSAQQFPDLHSELNLSSLELGDSALYFCASSAQGGYTFGSGTRLTVV.

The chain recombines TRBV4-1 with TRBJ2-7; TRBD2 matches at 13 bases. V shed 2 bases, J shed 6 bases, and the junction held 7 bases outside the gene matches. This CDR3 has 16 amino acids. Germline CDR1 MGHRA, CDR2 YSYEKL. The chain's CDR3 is CASSQRGLAGEREQYF. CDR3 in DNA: TGCGCCAGCAGCCAACGAGGACTAGCGGGAGAACGCGAGCAGTACTTC.